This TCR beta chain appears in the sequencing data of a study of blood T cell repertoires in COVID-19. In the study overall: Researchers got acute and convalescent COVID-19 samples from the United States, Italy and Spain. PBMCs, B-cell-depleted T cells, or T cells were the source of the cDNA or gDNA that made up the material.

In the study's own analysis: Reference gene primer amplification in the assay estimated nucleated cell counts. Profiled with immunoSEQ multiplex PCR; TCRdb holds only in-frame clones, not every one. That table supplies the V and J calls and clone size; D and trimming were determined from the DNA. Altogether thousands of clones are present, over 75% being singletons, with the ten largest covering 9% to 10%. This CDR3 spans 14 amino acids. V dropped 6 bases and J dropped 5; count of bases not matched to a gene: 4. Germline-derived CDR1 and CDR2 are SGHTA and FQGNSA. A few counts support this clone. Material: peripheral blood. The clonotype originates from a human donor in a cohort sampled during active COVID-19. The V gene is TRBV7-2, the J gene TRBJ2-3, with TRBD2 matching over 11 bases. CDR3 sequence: CASRLTSGRDTQYF. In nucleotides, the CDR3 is TGTGCCAGCAGGCTCACTAGCGGGAGAGATACGCAGTATTTT.